The sequence of this T cell receptor beta chain was determined in a study of CD8+ T cells in alopecia areata. Treatment here: oral pan-JAK inhibitor, 5-10 mg twice daily. In each case, RNA was isolated and then reverse transcribed into cDNA as the sequencing template. Using immunoSEQ multiplex PCR, the repertoire was profiled, and TCRdb retains in-frame clones only, with some absent. The data show 270,000 or so clones, about 62% seen once. The V end lost 0 bases, the J end lost 4 bases, and 16 bases lay between the germline ends. This CDR3 comprises 17 residues. Germline V gives CDR1 GTSNPN, CDR2 SVGIG (reference sequence).

The clonotype was recovered from a human donor with alopecia areata. The V gene is TRBV30, the J gene TRBJ2-6, with D uncertain. Sequenced material: CD4+ T cells sorted from blood, taken at week 24, from a patient treated with tofacitinib. This chain's CDR3 is CAWSVVRLSVGANVLTF. CDR3 nucleotide sequence: TGTGCCTGGAGTGTCGTCAGGTTGAGTGTCGGGGCCAACGTCCTGACTTTC. The whole variable domain, remainder taken from reference TRBV30 and TRBJ2-6, is SQTIHQWPATLVQPVGSPLSLECTVEGTSNPNLYWYRQAAGRGLQLLFYSVGIGQISSEVPQNLSASRPQDRQFILSSKKLLLSDSGFYLCAWSVVRLSVGANVLTFGAGSRLTVL.